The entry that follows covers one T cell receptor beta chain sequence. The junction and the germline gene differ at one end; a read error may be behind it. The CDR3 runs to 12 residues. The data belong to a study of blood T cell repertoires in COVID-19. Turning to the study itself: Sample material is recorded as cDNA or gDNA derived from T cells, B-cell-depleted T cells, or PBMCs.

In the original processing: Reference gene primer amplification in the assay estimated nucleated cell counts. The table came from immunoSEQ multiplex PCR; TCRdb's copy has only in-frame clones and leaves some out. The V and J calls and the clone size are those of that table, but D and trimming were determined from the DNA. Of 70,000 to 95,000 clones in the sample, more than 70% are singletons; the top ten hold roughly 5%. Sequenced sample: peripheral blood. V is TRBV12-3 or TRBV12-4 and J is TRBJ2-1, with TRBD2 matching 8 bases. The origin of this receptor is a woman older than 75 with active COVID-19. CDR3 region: CVSGSGSGEQFF. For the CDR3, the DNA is TGTGTCAGCGGGAGTGGGTCTGGTGAGCAGTTCTTC.